A selection of T cell receptor beta chains follows, all from one sample in a study of blood T cell repertoires in COVID-19. Libraries were prepared by immunoSEQ multiplex PCR; TCRdb keeps only in-frame clonotypes and omits some of them. The sample shows roughly 280,000 clones, approximately 90% of them seen only once. The sequencing sample was made of PBMCs or T cells enriched from blood (not recorded which). Receptors originate from a woman in her 30s with acute COVID-19. Each CDR3 is given with its conserved first and last residue. A D gene is named only where the DNA matches it firmly. Clone size is not always given. Where it is, it says once, few, many or a class for expanded clones.

abundance | d_gene | j_gene | v_gene | CDR3aa | CDR3nt
. | . | TRBJ2-1 | TRBV7-8 | CASSPDRGEQFF | TGTGCCAGCAGCCCGGATCGAGGTGAGCAGTTCTTC
. | . | TRBJ2-6 | TRBV3-1/TRBV3-2 | CASSQDHSGANVLTF | TGTGCCAGCAGCCAAGATCACTCTGGGGCCAACGTCCTGACTTTC
. | TRBD2 | TRBJ2-5 | TRBV28 | CASSTTGGQETQYF | TGTGCCAGCAGTACCACGGGGGGCCAAGAGACCCAGTACTTC
. | . | TRBJ2-7 | TRBV28 | CASSFSAGSYEQYF | TGTGCCAGCAGTTTCTCGGCAGGGTCTTACGAGCAGTACTTC
. | . | TRBJ2-4 | TRBV3-1/TRBV3-2 | CASKTGSAKNIQYF | TGTGCCAGCAAAACGGGTTCTGCCAAAAACATTCAGTACTTC
. | . | TRBJ2-1 | TRBV7-3 | CASSQGGPDEQFF | TGTGCCAGCAGCCAAGGAGGGCCTGATGAGCAGTTCTTC
. | . | TRBJ1-1 | TRBV2 | CASSGRGTEAFF | TGTGCCAGCAGTGGACGGGGTACTGAAGCTTTCTTT
. | TRBD1 | TRBJ2-2 | TRBV2 | CAKPGTGNTGELFF | TGTGCCAAGCCCGGGACAGGGAACACCGGGGAGCTGTTTTTT
. | TRBD2 | TRBJ2-7 | TRBV28 | CASSFTPGLAGAEQYF | TGTGCCAGCAGTTTTACTCCCGGTTTAGCGGGAGCGGAGCAGTACTTC
. | . | TRBJ1-2 | TRBV7-9 | CASSLEGIGGANYGYTF | TGTGCCAGCAGCTTAGAGGGGATCGGGGGAGCTAACTATGGCTACACCTTC
. | TRBD1 | TRBJ2-1 | TRBV5-4 | CASSLTGAINEQFF | TGTGCCAGCAGCTTGACAGGGGCGATCAATGAGCAGTTCTTC
. | TRBD1 | TRBJ1-2 | TRBV14 | CASSQDVPGGYGYTF | TGTGCCAGCAGCCAAGATGTGCCAGGGGGCTATGGCTACACCTTC
. | . | TRBJ2-2 | TRBV7-7 | CASSRHDRGSTGELFF | TGTGCTAGCAGCCGACACGACCGGGGGAGTACCGGGGAGCTGTTTTTT
. | . | TRBJ2-2 | TRBV2 | CASSEIQGTGELFF | TGTGCCAGCAGTGAAATCCAGGGGACCGGGGAGCTGTTTTTT
. | TRBD2 | TRBJ2-1 | TRBV28 | CASSRWTSDYNEQFF | TGTGCCAGCAGCCGTTGGACTAGCGACTACAATGAGCAGTTCTTC
. | TRBD2 | TRBJ2-5 | TRBV7-9 | CASSSPGLAEETQYF | TGTGCCAGCAGCTCCCCCGGACTAGCGGAAGAGACCCAGTACTTC
. | TRBD1 | TRBJ2-1 | TRBV11-3 | CASSLGAGDSLSSYNEQFF | TGTGCCAGCAGCTTAGGCGCAGGGGACAGCTTGAGCTCCTACAATGAGCAGTTCTTC
. | . | TRBJ1-6 | TRBV5-8 | CASSLGQLGSPLHF | TGTGCCAGCAGCTTGGGACAGCTTGGTTCACCCCTCCACTTT
. | TRBD1 | TRBJ2-2 | TRBV7-3 | CASSPGGQGASGELFF | TGTGCCAGCAGCCCCGGGGGACAGGGGGCCTCCGGGGAGCTGTTTTTT
. | . | TRBJ2-3 | TRBV3-1/TRBV3-2 | CASSQDSLSFISTDTQYF | TGTGCCAGCAGCCAAGATTCTCTTAGCTTTATTAGCACAGATACGCAGTATTTT
. | . | TRBJ2-7 | TRBV13 | CASSPQGQSYEQYF | TGTGCCAGCAGCCCCCAAGGACAGTCCTACGAGCAGTACTTC
once | . | TRBJ2-1 | TRBV28 | CASSLPLGRGDNEQFF | TGTGCCAGCAGTTTGCCGTTGGGGAGGGGGGACAATGAGCAGTTCTTC
. | TRBD1 | TRBJ1-5 | TRBV7-2 | CASSTSGTGGQPQHF | TGTGCCAGCAGCACCTCCGGGACAGGGGGACAGCCCCAGCATTTT
. | TRBD2 | TRBJ2-6 | TRBV5-1 | CASSLVEGGSSGANVLTF | TGCGCCAGCAGCTTGGTGGAGGGAGGGAGCTCTGGGGCCAACGTCCTGACTTTC
. | . | TRBJ2-1 | TRBV19 | CASMGTWPGEQFF | TGTGCCAGTATGGGGACTTGGCCTGGTGAGCAGTTCTTC
once | TRBD1 | TRBJ2-7 | TRBV19 | CASSRTGQGPYEQYF | TGTGCCAGTAGTAGGACGGGACAGGGTCCTTACGAGCAGTACTTC
. | . | TRBJ1-3 | TRBV6-2/TRBV6-3 | CASSRQISGNTIYF | TGTGCCAGCAGCCGACAAATCTCTGGAAACACCATATATTTT
. | TRBD1 | TRBJ1-1 | TRBV7-2 | CASSFTGGMNTEAFF | TGTGCCAGCAGCTTTACAGGGGGTATGAACACTGAAGCTTTCTTT
. | TRBD1 | TRBJ1-4 | TRBV5-1 | CASRYGQGTNEKLFF | TGCGCCAGCAGGTATGGACAGGGAACTAATGAAAAACTGTTTTTT
. | TRBD1 | TRBJ2-7 | TRBV27 | CASSASRGFYEQYF | TGTGCCAGCAGTGCTTCCAGGGGGTTCTACGAGCAGTACTTC
. | TRBD2 | TRBJ2-1 | TRBV3-1/TRBV3-2 | CASSQVGLAGVSYEQFF | TGTGCCAGCAGCCAAGTGGGACTAGCGGGAGTATCGTATGAGCAGTTCTTC
. | . | TRBJ1-1 | TRBV11-2 | CASVRGGEPEAFF | TGTGCCAGCGTACGGGGAGGTGAGCCTGAAGCTTTCTTT
. | . | TRBJ2-7 | TRBV5-1 | CASSPGNGEQYF | TGCGCCAGCAGCCCCGGGAATGGCGAGCAGTACTTC
. | . | TRBJ2-6 | TRBV28 | CASSPSTGSSGANVLTF | TGTGCCAGCAGTCCCTCGACAGGCTCGTCTGGGGCCAACGTCCTGACTTTC
. | . | TRBJ1-5 | TRBV4-2 | CASSPKGGEQPQHF | TGTGCCAGCAGCCCTAAAGGGGGGGAGCAGCCCCAGCATTTT
. | TRBD2 | TRBJ2-1 | TRBV6-1 | CASSEGLAAETGSYNEQFF | TGTGCCAGCAGTGAAGGACTAGCGGCTGAAACGGGCTCCTACAATGAGCAGTTCTTC
. | . | TRBJ1-1 | TRBV18 | CASSRQDQNTEAFF | TGTGCCAGCTCGCGGCAAGACCAGAACACTGAAGCTTTCTTT
. | TRBD2 | TRBJ2-1 | TRBV3-1/TRBV3-2 | CASSHGTSGYNEQFF | TGTGCCAGCAGCCATGGCACTAGCGGGTACAATGAGCAGTTCTTC
once | TRBD2 | TRBJ2-5 | TRBV25-1 | CASRDPGTSHQETQYF | TGTGCCAGCAGGGATCCCGGGACTAGCCACCAGGAGACCCAGTACTTC
. | . | TRBJ2-2 | TRBV10-2 | CASTEAGIGELFF | TGCGCCAGCACCGAGGCGGGGATAGGGGAGCTGTTTTTT
. | TRBD1 | TRBJ1-2 | TRBV2 | CASRDDRAYGYTF | TGTGCCAGCAGGGATGACAGGGCGTATGGCTACACCTTC
. | TRBD2 | TRBJ2-1 | TRBV18 | CASSPPAGGAYNEQFF | TGTGCCAGCTCACCACCGGCGGGGGGGGCCTACAATGAGCAGTTCTTC
. | TRBD1 | TRBJ2-7 | TRBV7-2 | CASSLDAGTANFGQYF | TGTGCCAGCAGCTTGGACGCCGGGACAGCGAATTTCGGGCAGTACTTC
. | TRBD1 | TRBJ1-1 | TRBV27 | CASSPTERQGAGTEAFF | TGTGCCAGCAGTCCCACAGAACGACAGGGGGCGGGCACTGAAGCTTTCTTT
. | . | TRBJ1-4 | TRBV10-3 | CAINGGVEEKLFF | TGTGCCATCAACGGAGGGGTTGAAGAAAAACTGTTTTTT
. | . | TRBJ2-3 | TRBV5-1 | CASSLTAGTDTQYF | TGCGCCAGCAGCTTAACGGCGGGCACAGATACGCAGTATTTT
once | TRBD1 | TRBJ2-3 | TRBV7-9 | CASSDRQGTDTQYF | TGTGCCAGCAGCGATAGACAGGGGACAGATACGCAGTATTTT